This TCR beta chain was profiled in a study of T cells in Graves' hyperthyroidism and ophthalmopathy. In its sample, this clonotype was seen many times. Antigen unknown. Study-wide results and caveats: Separating ophthalmopathy from stable hyperthyroidism was achieved by a 13 V-J model.

Researchers amplified the TCR beta CDR3 regions from RNA transcripts. HTBI primers drove first-round RT-PCR of the TCR CDR3. TCRdb reprocessed the multiplex PCR reads via MiXCR and lists one record per CDR3 protein. This table has around 400,000 distinct CDR3 sequences, about 25% appearing once. Per the germline V gene, CDR1 is MDHEN and CDR2 is SYDVKM. V dropped 7 bases and J dropped 0 bases, with 13 bases sitting between them. The CDR3 is 15 residues long. This TCR was recovered from a man aged 45-65 years with Graves' hyperthyroidism. The rearrangement joins TRBV28 to TRBJ2-1; D uncertain. Sequenced material: blood. The CDR3 DNA reads TGTGCCAGCAAGCCTCCTCGGCTCTCCTACAATGAGCAGTTCTTC. Translating gives CASKPPRLSYNEQFF.